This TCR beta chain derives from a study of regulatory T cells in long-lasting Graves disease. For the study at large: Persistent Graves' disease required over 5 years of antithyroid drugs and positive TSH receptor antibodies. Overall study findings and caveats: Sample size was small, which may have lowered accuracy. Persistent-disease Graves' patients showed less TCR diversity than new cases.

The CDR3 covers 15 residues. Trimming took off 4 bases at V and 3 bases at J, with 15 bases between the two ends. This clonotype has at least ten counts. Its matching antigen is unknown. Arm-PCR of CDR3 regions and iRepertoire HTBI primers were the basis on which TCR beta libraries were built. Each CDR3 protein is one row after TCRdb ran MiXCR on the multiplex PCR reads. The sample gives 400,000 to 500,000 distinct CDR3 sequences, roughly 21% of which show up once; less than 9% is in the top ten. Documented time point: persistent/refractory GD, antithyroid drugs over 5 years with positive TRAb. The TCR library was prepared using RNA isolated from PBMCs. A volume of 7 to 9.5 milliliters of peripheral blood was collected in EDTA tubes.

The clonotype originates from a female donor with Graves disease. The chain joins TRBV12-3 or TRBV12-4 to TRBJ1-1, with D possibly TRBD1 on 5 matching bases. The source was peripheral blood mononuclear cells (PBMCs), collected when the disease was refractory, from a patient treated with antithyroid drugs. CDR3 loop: CASSSYRDQDTEAFF. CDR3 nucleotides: TGTGCCAGCAGTTCTTACCGGGACCAGGACACTGAAGCTTTCTTT.